Sequencing of this T cell receptor beta chain was carried out in a study of blood T cell repertoires in COVID-19. As processed by the authors: From reference gene primer amplification, estimates of nucleated cell counts were derived. TCRdb's copy holds only in-frame clones and misses some; the assay was immunoSEQ multiplex PCR. The DNA was the basis for D and trimming; V, J and clone size are from that table. In the table there are around 250,000 clones, 75% to 90% of which are singletons. CDR1 and CDR2 from the germline V gene are MNHEY and SMNVEV (reference sequence). Trimming took 3 bases from V and 8 from J, leaving 7 bases between them. The CDR3 extends over 11 amino acids.

The source material was PBMCs or T cells enriched from blood (not recorded which). This receptor was taken from a woman in her thirties with acute COVID-19. The chain links TRBV27 to TRBJ1-1; a possible D gene is TRBD1 (5 bases). The CDR3 bases are TGTGCCAGCAGTTTTGGGGGGGAAGCTTTCTTT. It specifies CASSFGGEAFF.